The 23 T cell receptor beta chains given below trace back to one sample, sequenced in a study of shared clonotypes between healthy human individuals. Clones were read by immunoSEQ multiplex PCR, and TCRdb kept only the in-frame ones, dropping some. The sample lists 2 million to 3 million clones; around 94% were seen once. Input material: naive CD4+ T cells sorted from blood. Subset noted: CD45RA+ positively selected. Receptors were obtained from a man aged 18 to 30 in good health.

The table lists this clone with a few counts. The V call is TRBV29-1, the J call TRBJ1-1, with a weak D call TRBD1 (5 bases). Germline CDR1 and CDR2: SQVTM and ANQGSEA. Trimming left V 1 base short and J 1 base short, with 10 bases between. The CDR3 has 14 residues. The CDR3 coding sequence is TGCAGCGTTGAAGGGGCAGGGTGGAACACTGAAGCTTTCTTT. Its protein is CSVEGAGWNTEAFF.

This chain joins TRBV6-5 and TRBJ2-1, with 7 bases lining up with TRBD2. Germline V gene lookup returns CDR1 MNHEY and CDR2 SVGAGI. The CDR3 has 13 amino acids. V gave up 6 bases and J gave up 3 bases; unmatched junction bases: 2. The CDR3 DNA reads as TGTGCCAGCAGGACTAGCAACTACAATGAGCAGTTCTTC. This translates into CASRTSNYNEQFF.

This chain uses TRBV5-8 with TRBJ2-5; D gene ambiguous. Germline-derived CDR1 and CDR2 are SGHTS and YDEGEE. The length of the CDR3 is 13 residues. Trimming shortened V by 3 bases and J by 5 bases, and 11 bases separated the two germline ends. CDR3 DNA: TGTGCCAGCAGCTGGAGCCGGAAGGAGACCCAGTACTTC. This translates into CASSWSRKETQYF.

J is TRBJ2-1 and V is TRBV9, with 11 bases fitting TRBD2. J gave up 8 bases and V 1 base, and 5 bases lay outside the gene matches. The V gene's germline CDR1 is SGDLS and CDR2 YYNGEE. The length of the CDR3 is 15 residues. The CDR3 region has the DNA TGTGCCAGCAGCGTAATACTAGCGGGAGTTGATGAGCAGTTCTTC. This gives the protein CASSVILAGVDEQFF.

This chain connects TRBV5-1 to TRBJ1-1; D is unresolved. CDR3 length equals 13 residues. CDR1 SGHRS and CDR2 YFSETQ come from the germline V gene. V lost 4 bases and J lost 3, with 10 bases in between. The CDR3 region is CASSPEGYTEAFF. The CDR3 nucleotides are TGCGCCAGCAGCCCGGAGGGATACACTGAAGCTTTCTTT.

The chain uses TRBV6-1 and TRBJ2-7; no firm D call. This CDR3 has 11 amino acids. CDR1 is MNHNS and CDR2 is SASEGT in the germline V gene. Trimming took off 6 bases at V and 6 bases at J, with 9 bases between the two ends. DNA of the CDR3: TGTGCCAGCAGGAACATGGGCGAGCAGTACTTC. Translating it yields CASRNMGEQYF.

The chain is built from TRBV7-2 and TRBJ2-5; 8 bases match TRBD2. The CDR3 is 15 amino acids. CDR1 and CDR2 (germline): SGHTA, FQGNSA. V lost 4 bases to trimming and J lost 2 bases; unmatched junction nucleotides: 6. The CDR3 sequence is CASSSPLAVQETQYF. DNA of the CDR3: TGTGCCAGCAGCTCGCCACTAGCGGTACAAGAGACCCAGTACTTC.

The rearrangement joins TRBV19 to TRBJ1-2; TRBD1 matches at 7 bases. The CDR3 covers 20 residues. V lost 4 bases, J lost 7 bases, and 27 bases stayed unmatched. Per the germline V gene, CDR1 is LNHDA and CDR2 is SQIVND (reference sequence). The CDR3 sequence: CASSTNPGQLPRAQSIGYTF. The DNA of the CDR3 is TGTGCCAGTAGTACCAATCCGGGACAGCTCCCTCGAGCCCAATCTATTGGCTACACCTTC.

The DNA for the CDR3 is TGTGCCATCAGTGAGCATGGAGAAGGGGAGACCCAGTACTTC. Translating gives CAISEHGEGETQYF. The J gene is TRBJ2-5, the V gene TRBV10-3; D is uncertain. Trimming took off 2 bases at V and 5 bases at J, with 12 bases between the two ends. Germline CDR1 is ENHRY and CDR2 is SYGVKD. The CDR3 totals 14 residues.

The chain couples TRBV18 to TRBJ2-2; possibly TRBD2 for D (5 bases). Trimming removed 3 bases at V and 4 bases at J, with 12 bases between. The CDR3 is 15 amino acids. The germline V gene encodes CDR1 KGHSH and CDR2 LQKENI. CDR3 sequence (DNA): TGTGCCAGCTCACCCTTACTAGGCGGCACCGGGGAGCTGTTTTTT. Its protein product is CASSPLLGGTGELFF.

The J gene is TRBJ2-1, the V gene TRBV4-2, with 9 bases lining up with TRBD2. Germline-derived CDR1 and CDR2 are LGHNA and YNFKEQ. V was clipped by 4 bases and J by 0 bases; unmatched bases: 7. This CDR3 spans 17 amino acids. The CDR3 DNA reads as TGTGCCAGCAGCCTCATCGGACTAGCGAGCTCCTACAATGAGCAGTTCTTC. It specifies CASSLIGLASSYNEQFF.

The V gene is TRBV27, the J gene TRBJ2-7; 8 bases align to TRBD1. Germline V gives CDR1 MNHEY, CDR2 SMNVEV (reference sequence). The length of the CDR3 is 15 residues. The ends lost 0 bases at V and 5 bases at J; junction bases unmatched: 6. The CDR3 reads CASSLSRAGGHEQYF. CDR3 sequence (DNA): TGTGCCAGCAGTTTATCGAGGGCAGGGGGCCACGAGCAGTACTTC.

This chain links TRBV10-3 with TRBJ1-4; D unclear. The CDR3 spans 15 residues. Germline V gives CDR1 ENHRY, CDR2 SYGVKD. Trimming took 6 bases from V and 0 from J, leaving 11 bases between them. This chain's CDR3 is CAIRETDATNEKLFF. CDR3 coding DNA: TGTGCCATCAGGGAGACGGACGCAACTAATGAAAAACTGTTTTTT.

The genes are TRBV5-1 and TRBJ1-3; the D is unclear. Germline V gives CDR1 SGHRS, CDR2 YFSETQ. The length of the CDR3 is 16 residues. Trimming pared 0 bases from V and 0 bases from J, leaving 10 bases between. In nucleotides, the CDR3 is TGCGCCAGCAGCTTGGGTCAGGCTGGCTCTGGAAACACCATATATTTT. This encodes CASSLGQAGSGNTIYF.

The chain is built from TRBV10-3 and TRBJ2-3; 7 bases align to TRBD2. This CDR3 has 13 amino acids. Germline loops: CDR1 ENHRY, CDR2 SYGVKD. Losses at the gene ends were 6 bases for V and 7 bases for J; bases not matched to a gene: 7. DNA of the CDR3: TGTGCCATCAGCTCCCCACTAGCGAATACGCAGTATTTT. It encodes CAISSPLANTQYF.

The chain links TRBV7-3 to TRBJ1-1, with 7 bases identical to TRBD1. V lost 6 bases, J lost 4 bases, and 8 bases stayed unmatched. Germline V lookup: CDR1 SGHTA, CDR2 FQGTGA. The CDR3 contains 14 residues. The CDR3: CASRLVQGGTEAFF. Here the CDR3 DNA reads TGTGCCAGCAGACTCGTCCAGGGGGGCACTGAAGCTTTCTTT.

The J gene is TRBJ1-2, the V gene TRBV5-4; D perhaps matches TRBD1 (5 bases). V lost 6 bases, J lost 5 bases, and 14 bases lay in between. Germline V gene lookup returns CDR1 SGHNT and CDR2 YYREEE (reference sequence). The CDR3 consists of 13 residues. Here the CDR3 reads CASTQTAKYGYTF. The CDR3 bases are TGTGCCAGCACCCAGACAGCCAAGTATGGCTACACCTTC.

The chain couples TRBV7-9 to TRBJ2-3; tentatively, D is TRBD2 (6 bases). Germline V CDR1 and CDR2: SEHNR, FQNEAQ (reference sequence). Trimming cost V 6 bases and J 4 bases, with 8 bases left between them. The CDR3 length is 12 residues. This CDR3 is CASRRESDTQYF. The CDR3 coding sequence is TGTGCCAGCAGACGGGAGTCAGATACGCAGTATTTT. The whole variable domain, remainder taken from reference TRBV7-9 and TRBJ2-3, is DTGVSQNPRHKITKRGQNVTFRCDPISEHNRLYWYRQTLGQGPEFLTYFQNEAQLEKSRLLSDRFSAERPKGSFSTLEIQRTEQGDSAMYLCASRRESDTQYFGPGTRLTVL.

This chain links TRBV10-3 with TRBJ2-7; either TRBD1 or TRBD2 may supply D (5 bases each). Germline V gene data show CDR1 as ENHRY and CDR2 as SYGVKD. The V end lost 4 bases, the J end lost 7 bases, and 14 bases lay between the germline ends. The CDR3 extends over 13 amino acids. CDR3 nucleotides: TGTGCCATCAGTGGGCAGGGTCGGGAAGAGCAGTACTTC. Residues: CAISGQGREEQYF.

The V and J genes are TRBV28 and TRBJ1-2; tentatively, D is TRBD1 (6 bases). V was trimmed by 2 bases and J by 5 bases, leaving 15 bases between them. Germline V lookup: CDR1 MDHEN, CDR2 SYDVKM. The CDR3 consists of 15 residues. The CDR3 coding sequence is TGTGCCAGCAGTTTAGAGACCGGGACACCTTATGGCTACACCTTC. It translates to CASSLETGTPYGYTF.

This clone showed up just once. The rearrangement links TRBV7-8 to TRBJ2-7, with D possibly matching TRBD2 (6 bases). The CDR3 runs 16 residues. Germline V CDR1 and CDR2: SGHVS, FQNEAQ. V was trimmed by 5 bases and J by 3 bases, leaving 20 bases between them. In DNA, the CDR3 is TGTGCCAGCAGCCAAGGGTCGGCGGGGTCTGGCTACGAGCAGTACTTC. It codes for CASSQGSAGSGYEQYF.

The J gene is TRBJ1-4, the V gene TRBV29-1, with D unresolved. This CDR3 has 11 residues. Germline assignment: CDR1 SQVTM and CDR2 ANQGSEA. V was shortened by 3 bases and J by 2 bases, with 1 base between the two germline ends. The CDR3 DNA sequence: TGCAGCGTTGACACTAATGAAAAACTGTTTTTT. Its translation: CSVDTNEKLFF.

This sequence joins TRBV5-1 and TRBJ2-5; D is uncertain. The CDR3 sequence is 14 residues long. V was shortened by 1 base and J by 1 base, with 8 bases between the two germline ends. Germline V gene data show CDR1 as SGHRS and CDR2 as YFSETQ. CDR3 loop: CASSLLGSQETQYF. In DNA, the CDR3 is TGCGCCAGCAGCTTGCTGGGTAGCCAAGAGACCCAGTACTTC.